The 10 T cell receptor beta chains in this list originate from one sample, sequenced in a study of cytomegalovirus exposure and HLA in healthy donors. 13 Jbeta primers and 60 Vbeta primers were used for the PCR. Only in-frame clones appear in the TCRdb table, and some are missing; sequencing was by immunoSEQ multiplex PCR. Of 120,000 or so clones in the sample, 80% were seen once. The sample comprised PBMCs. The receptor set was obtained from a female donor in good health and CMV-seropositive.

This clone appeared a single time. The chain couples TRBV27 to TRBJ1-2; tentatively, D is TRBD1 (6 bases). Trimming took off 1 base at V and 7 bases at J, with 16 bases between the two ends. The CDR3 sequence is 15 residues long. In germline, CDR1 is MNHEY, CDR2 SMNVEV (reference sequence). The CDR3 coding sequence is TGTGCCAGCAGTTTATTTCAAGGCAGGGGAATTGGCTACACCTTC. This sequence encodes CASSLFQGRGIGYTF.

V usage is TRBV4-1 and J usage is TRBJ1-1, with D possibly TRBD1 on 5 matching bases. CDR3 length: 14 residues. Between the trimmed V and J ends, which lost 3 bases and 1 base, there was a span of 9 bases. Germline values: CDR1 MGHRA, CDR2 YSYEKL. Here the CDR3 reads CASSQAGENTEAFF. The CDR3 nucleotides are TGCGCCAGCAGCCAGGCGGGGGAGAACACTGAAGCTTTCTTT.

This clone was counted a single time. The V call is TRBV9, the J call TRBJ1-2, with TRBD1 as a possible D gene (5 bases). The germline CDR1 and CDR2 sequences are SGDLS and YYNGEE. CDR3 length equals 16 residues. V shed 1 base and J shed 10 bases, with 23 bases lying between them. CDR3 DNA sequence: TGTGCCAGCAGCGTATCCTCTTACGGGGGGAGTGGTTTCTACACCTTC. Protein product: CASSVSSYGGSGFYTF.

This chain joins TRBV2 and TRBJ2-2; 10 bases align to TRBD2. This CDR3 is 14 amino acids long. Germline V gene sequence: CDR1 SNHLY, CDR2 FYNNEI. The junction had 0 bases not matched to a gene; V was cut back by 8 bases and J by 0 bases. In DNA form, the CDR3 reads TGTGCCAGCCTAGCGGGGGCGAACACCGGGGAGCTGTTTTTT. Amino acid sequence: CASLAGANTGELFF.

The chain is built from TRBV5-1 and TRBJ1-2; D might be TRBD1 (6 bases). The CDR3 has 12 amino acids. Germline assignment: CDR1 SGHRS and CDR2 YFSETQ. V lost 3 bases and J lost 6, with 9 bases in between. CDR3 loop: CASSYYRDGYTF. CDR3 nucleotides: TGCGCCAGCAGCTATTACAGGGATGGCTACACCTTC.

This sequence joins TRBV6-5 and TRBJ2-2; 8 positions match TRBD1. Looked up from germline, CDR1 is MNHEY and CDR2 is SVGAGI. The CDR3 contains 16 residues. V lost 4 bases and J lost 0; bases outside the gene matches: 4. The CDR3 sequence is CASSSQQGANTGELFF. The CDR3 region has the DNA TGTGCCAGCAGTTCCCAACAGGGGGCGAACACCGGGGAGCTGTTTTTT.

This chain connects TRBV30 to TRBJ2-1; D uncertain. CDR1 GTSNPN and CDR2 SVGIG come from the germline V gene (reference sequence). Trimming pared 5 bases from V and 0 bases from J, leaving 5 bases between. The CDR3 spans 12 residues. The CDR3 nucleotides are TGTGCCTGGGACTTCTCCTACAATGAGCAGTTCTTC. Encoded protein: CAWDFSYNEQFF.

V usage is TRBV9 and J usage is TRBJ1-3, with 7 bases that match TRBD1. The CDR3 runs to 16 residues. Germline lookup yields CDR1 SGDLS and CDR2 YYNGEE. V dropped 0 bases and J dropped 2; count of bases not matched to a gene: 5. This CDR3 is CASSVAQGEAGNTIYF. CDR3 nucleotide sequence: TGTGCCAGCAGCGTAGCGCAGGGGGAGGCTGGAAACACCATATATTTT.

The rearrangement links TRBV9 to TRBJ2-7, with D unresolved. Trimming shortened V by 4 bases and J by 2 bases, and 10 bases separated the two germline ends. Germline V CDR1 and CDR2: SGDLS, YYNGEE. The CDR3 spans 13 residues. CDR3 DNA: TGTGCCAGCAGCAATAACAGAGCCTACGAGCAGTACTTC. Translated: CASSNNRAYEQYF.

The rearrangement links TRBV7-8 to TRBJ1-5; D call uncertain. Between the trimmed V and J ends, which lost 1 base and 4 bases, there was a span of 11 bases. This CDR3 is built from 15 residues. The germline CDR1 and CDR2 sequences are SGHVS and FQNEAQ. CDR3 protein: CASSLESQSNQPQHF. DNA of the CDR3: TGTGCCAGCAGCTTAGAGTCACAGTCAAATCAGCCCCAGCATTTT.